What follows are 23 T cell receptor beta chains derived from one specimen sequenced in a study of CD8+CD57+ T cells in acquired aplastic anemia. CDR3 and TCR beta VDJ profiling relied on a genomic DNA template. TCRdb passed the reads through MiXCR, listing each CDR3 protein once. The sample records about 170,000 distinct CDR3 sequences, 55% to 80% being singletons. What was sequenced was sorted CD4+, CD8+, or CD8+CD57+ T cells (not recorded which) from PBMCs. Receptors originate from a human donor in good health.

The table lists this clonotype with many counts. The genes are TRBV20-1 and TRBJ2-7; TRBD2 matches 10 bases. The CDR3 runs 18 residues. Germline V gives CDR1 DFQATT, CDR2 SNEGSKA (reference sequence). Unmatched junction bases numbered 21, after V lost 5 bases and J lost 5 bases. CDR3 residues: CSADLPSTLALAGDEQYF. The CDR3, as DNA: TGCAGTGCTGACCTCCCCAGCACTCTCGCCCTAGCGGGAGACGAGCAGTACTTC.

The V and J genes are TRBV12-3 or TRBV12-4 and TRBJ1-3; the match to TRBD1 covers 8 bases. The CDR3 contains 16 residues. Germline trimming cut 2 bases from V and 2 bases from J; bases unmatched to any gene: 5. CDR3 DNA: TGTGCCAGCAGTTTATCAGGGGGCCTCCCTGGAAACACCATATATTTT. Its protein is CASSLSGGLPGNTIYF.

V is TRBV20-1 and J is TRBJ2-5, with 7 nucleotides matching TRBD2. Germline V gene sequence: CDR1 DFQATT, CDR2 SNEGSKA (reference sequence). This CDR3 spans 15 amino acids. The V segment lost 3 bases and the J segment 0 bases; nucleotides outside the gene matches: 7. The CDR3 spells CSASRASGDQETQYF. The CDR3, as DNA: TGCAGTGCTAGTCGGGCTAGCGGAGACCAAGAGACCCAGTACTTC.

This chain joins TRBV7-2 and TRBJ2-6; the D is unclear. CDR3 length: 12 amino acids. The germline CDR1 and CDR2 sequences are SGHTA and FQGNSA. V dropped 5 bases and J dropped 3 bases, with 2 bases sitting between them. CDR3 region: CASSRGANVLTF. DNA of the CDR3: TGTGCCAGCAGCCGTGGGGCCAACGTCCTGACTTTC.

The chain's CDR3 is CSAVDRDYHREQYF. DNA for the CDR3: TGCAGTGCTGTCGACAGAGACTACCATCGCGAGCAGTACTTC. The chain joins TRBV20-1 to TRBJ2-7; either TRBD1 or TRBD2 may supply D (5 bases each). The CDR3 loop spans 14 amino acids. CDR1 DFQATT and CDR2 SNEGSKA come from the germline V gene (reference sequence). The ends were cut back, 5 bases at V and 6 bases at J, with 20 bases in the middle.

For this clonotype: One junction end disagrees with the germline gene, perhaps due to a read error. The chain has TRBV7-7 and TRBJ2-5; 14 bases align to TRBD2. Germline-derived CDR1 and CDR2 are SSHAT and FNYEAQ (reference sequence). The CDR3 covers 17 residues. CDR3 DNA: TGTGCTAGCAGCCCCATTCGGGGACTAGCGGGAGTAGAGACCCAGTACTTC. This sequence encodes CASSPIRGLAGVETQYF.

The chain is built from TRBV20-1 and TRBJ2-5; 11 nucleotides match TRBD2. Losses at the gene ends were 0 bases for V and 4 bases for J; bases not matched to a gene: 1. The CDR3 runs 14 residues. Germline values: CDR1 DFQATT, CDR2 SNEGSKA (reference sequence). The CDR3 loop is CSARDGTSGETQYF. In nucleotides, the CDR3 is TGCAGTGCTAGAGACGGGACTAGCGGAGAGACCCAGTACTTC.

This clonotype has a single count. The chain has TRBV5-1 and TRBJ1-3; possibly TRBD1 for D (6 bases). This CDR3 region has 16 residues. V shed 4 bases and J shed 1 base, with 15 bases lying between them. Germline V gives CDR1 SGHRS, CDR2 YFSETQ. The CDR3 DNA sequence: TGCGCCAGCAGCCTATGGACGACAGGATCTGGAAACACCATATATTTT. It codes for CASSLWTTGSGNTIYF.

About this clonotype: An end of the junction differs from the germline gene, which may be a read error. V usage is TRBV7-3 and J usage is TRBJ1-2; no definite D call. The CDR3 spans 15 residues. CDR1 is SGHTA and CDR2 is FQGTGA in the germline V gene. CDR3: CASSPDRATNYGYTF. The CDR3, as DNA: TGCGCCAGCAGCCCGGACCGCGCAACTAACTATGGCTACACCTTC.

The rearrangement uses TRBV25-1 and TRBJ2-5; no clear D. Germline values: CDR1 MGHDK, CDR2 SYGVNS. V was pared by 3 bases and J by 7 bases, with 6 bases between. This CDR3 comprises 11 residues. In DNA form, the CDR3 reads TGTGCCAGCAGTGATTGGTGGACCCAGTACTTC. Translation gives CASSDWWTQYF.

The gene calls are TRBV7-8 and TRBJ1-2; D not certain. The CDR3 is 13 amino acids. Germline V gene sequence: CDR1 SGHVS, CDR2 FQNEAQ. V was shortened by 1 base and J by 4 bases, with 7 bases between the two germline ends. CDR3 loop: CASSLDQVYGYTF. DNA of the CDR3: TGTGCCAGCAGCTTAGATCAGGTCTATGGCTACACCTTC.

This sequence joins TRBV5-1 and TRBJ2-7; D call uncertain. This CDR3 has 13 amino acids. Germline CDR1 SGHRS, CDR2 YFSETQ. V lost 5 bases, J lost 1 base, and 10 bases lay in between. The CDR3 loop reads CASSNPASYEQYF. The CDR3 coding sequence is TGCGCCAGCAGTAACCCCGCATCCTACGAGCAGTACTTC. The full variable domain, with the rest looked up from reference TRBV5-1 and TRBJ2-7, is KAGVTQTPRYLIKTRGQQVTLSCSPISGHRSVSWYQQTPGQGLQFLFEYFSETQRNKGNFPGRFSGRQFSNSRSEMNVSTLELGDSALYLCASSNPASYEQYFGPGTRLTVT.

The sample holds a few counts of this clonotype. This may come from a read error, since a much larger clone is one base off. The V gene is TRBV25-1, the J gene TRBJ2-5; 8 bases are shared with TRBD1. CDR1 MGHDK and CDR2 SYGVNS come from the germline V gene. The V segment lost 5 bases and the J segment 3 bases; nucleotides outside the gene matches: 8. The CDR3 covers 15 residues. This CDR3 is CASSRTGGPEETQYF. The CDR3 DNA reads as TGTGCCAGCAGTAGAACAGGGGGTCCAGAAGAGACCCAGTACTTC.

This clonotype was detected only a few times. The genes are TRBV15 and TRBJ1-2; D gene unclear. CDR3 length equals 16 residues. V dropped 1 base and J dropped 0 bases, with 12 bases sitting between them. Germline loops: CDR1 LNHNV, CDR2 YYDKDF (reference sequence). The DNA for the CDR3 is TGTGCCACCAGCAGAGTTCTTCCGGGAGCTAACTATGGCTACACCTTC. It yields the protein CATSRVLPGANYGYTF.

This clonotype came up many times. V gene TRBV12-3 or TRBV12-4 combines with J gene TRBJ2-3; D unclear. The length of the CDR3 is 15 residues. V lost 5 bases and J 2 bases, leaving 14 bases between the germline ends. The CDR3 DNA follows: TGTGCCAGCAGTGTAATCGGTATAGACACAGATACGCAGTATTTT. Translated: CASSVIGIDTDTQYF.

This clonotype has a handful of counts. This rearrangement joins TRBV7-8 to TRBJ2-3, with 10 bases lining up with TRBD2. Trimming cost V 5 bases and J 6 bases; bases outside gene matches: 14. The CDR3 loop spans 17 amino acids. The V gene's germline CDR1 is SGHVS and CDR2 FQNEAQ. CDR3 coding DNA: TGTGCCAGCAGCCTAGGACGGACTAGCGGACCCTGGGATACGCAGTATTTT. It yields the protein CASSLGRTSGPWDTQYF. The whole variable domain, remainder taken from reference TRBV7-8 and TRBJ2-3, is GAGVSQSPRYKVAKRGQDVALRCDPISGHVSLFWYQQALGQGPEFLTYFQNEAQLDKSGLPSDRFFAERPEGSVSTLKIQRTQQEDSAVYLCASSLGRTSGPWDTQYFGPGTRLTVL.

The gene calls are TRBV7-6 and TRBJ1-6, with TRBD1 matching over 7 bases. Germline trimming cut 4 bases from V and 7 bases from J; bases unmatched to any gene: 7. This CDR3 has 15 residues. The germline V gene has CDR1 SGHVS and CDR2 FNYEAQ. CDR3 sequence (DNA): TGTGCCAGCAGCTCCGGGACAGCAAAGAATTCACCCCTCCACTTT. Translated, it gives CASSSGTAKNSPLHF.

The CDR3 spells CSARDVRGVYEQYF. CDR3 sequence (DNA): TGCAGTGCTAGAGATGTGCGGGGTGTCTACGAGCAGTACTTC. The V and J genes are TRBV20-1 and TRBJ2-7; TRBD2 is a possible D gene (6 bases). V was clipped by 0 bases and J by 3 bases, with 12 bases between them. The length of the CDR3 is 14 residues. Germline CDR1 DFQATT, CDR2 SNEGSKA (reference sequence).

The chain has TRBV28 and TRBJ2-5; perhaps TRBD1 as D (6 bases). Per germline, CDR1 MDHEN and CDR2 SYDVKM. Trimming removed 5 bases from V and 0 bases from J, with 16 bases in between. The CDR3 is 16 amino acids. CDR3 DNA sequence: TGTGCCAGCAGTCACTACGACAGGAGCCACCAAGAGACCCAGTACTTC. This codes for CASSHYDRSHQETQYF.

This clonotype was recorded at least ten times. V gene TRBV6-5 combines with J gene TRBJ2-2; no firm D call. Between the trimmed V and J ends, which lost 1 base and 3 bases, there was a span of 9 bases. Germline-derived CDR1 and CDR2 are MNHEY and SVGAGI. The CDR3 has 15 residues. This chain's CDR3 is CASSYFDKHTGELFF. In DNA form, the CDR3 reads TGTGCCAGCAGTTACTTTGACAAACACACCGGGGAGCTGTTTTTT.

The chain couples TRBV7-9 to TRBJ1-2; 7 bases align to TRBD1. CDR1 is SEHNR and CDR2 is FQNEAQ in the germline V gene (reference sequence). V gave up 6 bases and J gave up 4 bases; unmatched junction bases: 8. The CDR3 is 14 residues long. The CDR3 sequence is CASREGGGFYGYTF. Written as DNA, the CDR3 is TGTGCCAGCAGAGAAGGGGGCGGTTTCTATGGCTACACCTTC.

J is TRBJ2-6 and V is TRBV7-2; 7 positions match TRBD1. There are 17 residues in the CDR3. CDR1 is SGHTA and CDR2 is FQGNSA in the germline V gene. The trim removed 2 bases at V and 0 bases at J, leaving 4 bases unmatched. The CDR3 nucleotides read TGTGCCAGCAGCTTAACCCAGGGGGTCTCTGGGGCCAACGTCCTGACTTTC. It codes for CASSLTQGVSGANVLTF.

The chain couples TRBV7-3 to TRBJ2-1, with TRBD1 identical over 7 bases. Trimming removed 6 bases from V and 4 bases from J; junction bases left unmatched: 12. The V gene's germline CDR1 is SGHTA and CDR2 FQGTGA. There are 16 residues in the CDR3. The CDR3 DNA reads TGTGCCAGCAGTCTCACCGGGACAGACGGTTACAATGAGCAGTTCTTC. Protein sequence: CASSLTGTDGYNEQFF.